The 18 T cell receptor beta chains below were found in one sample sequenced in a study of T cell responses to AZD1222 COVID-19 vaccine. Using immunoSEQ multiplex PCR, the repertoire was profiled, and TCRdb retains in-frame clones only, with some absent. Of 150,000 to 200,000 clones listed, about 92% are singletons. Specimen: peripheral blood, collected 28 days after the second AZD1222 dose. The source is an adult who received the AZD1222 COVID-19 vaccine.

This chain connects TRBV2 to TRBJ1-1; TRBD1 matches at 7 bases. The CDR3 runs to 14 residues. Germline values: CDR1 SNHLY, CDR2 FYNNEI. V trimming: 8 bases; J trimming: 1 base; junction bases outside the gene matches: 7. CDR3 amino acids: CASGSDRKNTEAFF. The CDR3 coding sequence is TGTGCCAGCGGATCGGACAGGAAGAACACTGAAGCTTTCTTT.

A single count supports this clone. The CDR3 coding sequence is TGCGCCAGGGGGAGTGTTTGTTCACCCCTCCACTTT. This translates into CARGSVCSPLHF. The V and J genes are TRBV5-1 and TRBJ1-6; unclear D gene. The CDR3 is 12 amino acids. Germline CDR1 SGHRS, CDR2 YFSETQ. Between the trimmed V and J ends, which lost 8 bases and 9 bases, there was a span of 12 bases.

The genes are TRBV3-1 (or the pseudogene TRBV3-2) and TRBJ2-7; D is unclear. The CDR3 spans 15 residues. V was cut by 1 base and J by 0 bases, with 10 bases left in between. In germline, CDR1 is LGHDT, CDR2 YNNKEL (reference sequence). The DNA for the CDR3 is TGTGCCAGCAGCCAAGGCCAAGGCCACTCCTACGAGCAGTACTTC. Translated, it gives CASSQGQGHSYEQYF.

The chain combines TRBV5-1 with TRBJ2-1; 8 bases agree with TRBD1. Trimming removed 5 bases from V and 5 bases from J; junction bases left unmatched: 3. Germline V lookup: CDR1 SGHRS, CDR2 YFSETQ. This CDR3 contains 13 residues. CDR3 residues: CASRQGDNNEQFF. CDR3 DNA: TGCGCCAGCAGACAGGGGGACAACAATGAGCAGTTCTTC.

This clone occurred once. The CDR3, as DNA: TGTGCCAGCTTACCCCGGGACAGATACAATCAGCCCCAGCATTTT. Protein: CASLPRDRYNQPQHF. This chain uses TRBV19 with TRBJ1-5, with TRBD1 matching over 7 bases. Looked up from germline, CDR1 is LNHDA and CDR2 is SQIVND (reference sequence). This CDR3 is 15 amino acids long. The trim removed 9 bases at V and 3 bases at J, leaving 11 bases unmatched.

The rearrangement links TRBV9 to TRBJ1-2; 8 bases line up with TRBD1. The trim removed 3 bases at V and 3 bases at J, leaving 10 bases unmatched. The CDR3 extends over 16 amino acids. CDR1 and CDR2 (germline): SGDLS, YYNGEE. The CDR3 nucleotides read TGTGCCAGCAGCGCAACTCGGACAGGGCTGGACTATGGCTACACCTTC. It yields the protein CASSATRTGLDYGYTF.

The DNA for the CDR3 is TGTGCCAGCAGCGGTATAATTCGACAGGGGCCGGGTGGCTACACCTTC. Translating gives CASSGIIRQGPGGYTF. V usage is TRBV9 and J usage is TRBJ1-2; TRBD1 matches 8 bases. Germline loops: CDR1 SGDLS, CDR2 YYNGEE. The CDR3 loop spans 16 amino acids. V lost 3 bases, J lost 7 bases, and 14 bases stayed unmatched.

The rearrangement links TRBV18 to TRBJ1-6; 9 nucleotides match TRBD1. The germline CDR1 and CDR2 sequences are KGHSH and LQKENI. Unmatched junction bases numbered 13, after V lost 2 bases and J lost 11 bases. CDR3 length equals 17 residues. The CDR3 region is CASSPVDPGQGKTPLHF. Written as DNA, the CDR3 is TGTGCCAGCTCACCAGTCGATCCTGGACAGGGGAAGACACCCCTCCACTTT.

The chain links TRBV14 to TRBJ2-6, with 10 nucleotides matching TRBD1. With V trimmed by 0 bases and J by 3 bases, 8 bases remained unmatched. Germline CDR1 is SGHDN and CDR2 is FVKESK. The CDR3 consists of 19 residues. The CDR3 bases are TGTGCCAGCAGCCAAGAGATCGGGACAGGGGCCTTTGGGGCCAACGTCCTGACTTTC. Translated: CASSQEIGTGAFGANVLTF.

The CDR3 spells CASSSSRGGGTEAFF. CDR3 DNA: TGTGCCAGCAGTTCGAGCAGGGGGGGCGGCACTGAAGCTTTCTTT. The V call is TRBV6-2 or TRBV6-3, the J call TRBJ1-1, with 7 bases fitting TRBD1. The CDR3 has 15 residues. Germline V gene sequence: CDR1 MNHEY, CDR2 SVGEGT. V lost 4 bases to trimming and J lost 4 bases; unmatched junction nucleotides: 9.

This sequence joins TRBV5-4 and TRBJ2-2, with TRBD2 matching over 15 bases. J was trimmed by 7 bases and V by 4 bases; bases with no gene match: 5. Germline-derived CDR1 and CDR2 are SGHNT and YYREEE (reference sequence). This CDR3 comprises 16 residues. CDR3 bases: TGTGCCAGCAGCCGGACTAGCGGGGGGGCTGGCGGGGAGCTGTTTTTT. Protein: CASSRTSGGAGGELFF.

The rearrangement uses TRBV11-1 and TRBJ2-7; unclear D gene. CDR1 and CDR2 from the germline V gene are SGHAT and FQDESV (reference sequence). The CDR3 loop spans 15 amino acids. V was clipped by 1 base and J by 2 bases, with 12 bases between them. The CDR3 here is CASSLEAGHTYEQYF. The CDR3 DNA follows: TGTGCCAGCAGCTTAGAGGCAGGCCATACCTACGAGCAGTACTTC.

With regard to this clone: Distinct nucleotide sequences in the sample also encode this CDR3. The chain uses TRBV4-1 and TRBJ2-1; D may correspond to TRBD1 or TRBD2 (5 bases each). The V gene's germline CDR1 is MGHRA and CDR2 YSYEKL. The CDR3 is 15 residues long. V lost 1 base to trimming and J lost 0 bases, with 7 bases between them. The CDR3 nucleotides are TGCGCCAGCAGCCAAGGGGGGAGCTCCTACAATGAGCAGTTCTTC. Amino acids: CASSQGGSSYNEQFF.

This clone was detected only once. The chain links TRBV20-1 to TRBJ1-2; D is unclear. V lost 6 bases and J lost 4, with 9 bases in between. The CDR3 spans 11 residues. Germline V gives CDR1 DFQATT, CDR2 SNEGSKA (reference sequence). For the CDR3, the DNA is TGCAGTGCAAGGCGAACCTATGGCTACACCTTC. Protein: CSARRTYGYTF.

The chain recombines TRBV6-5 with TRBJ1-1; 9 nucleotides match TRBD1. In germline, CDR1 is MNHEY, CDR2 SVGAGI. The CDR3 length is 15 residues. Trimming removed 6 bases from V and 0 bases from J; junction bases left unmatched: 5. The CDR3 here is CASSPGTGMNTEAFF. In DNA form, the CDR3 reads TGTGCCAGCAGCCCCGGGACAGGGATGAACACTGAAGCTTTCTTT.

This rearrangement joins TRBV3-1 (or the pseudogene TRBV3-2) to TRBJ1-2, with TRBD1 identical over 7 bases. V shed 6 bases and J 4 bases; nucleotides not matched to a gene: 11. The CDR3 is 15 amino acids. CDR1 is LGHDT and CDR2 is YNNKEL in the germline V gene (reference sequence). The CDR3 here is CASRHGGQGGYGYTF. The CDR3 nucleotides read TGTGCCAGCAGGCATGGGGGCCAGGGGGGCTATGGCTACACCTTC.

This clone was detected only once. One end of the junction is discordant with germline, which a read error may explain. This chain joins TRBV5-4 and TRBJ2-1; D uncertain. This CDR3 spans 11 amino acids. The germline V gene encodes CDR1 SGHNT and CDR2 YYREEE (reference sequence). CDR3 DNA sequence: TGTGCCAGCAGCTCCCACAATGAGCAGTTCTTC. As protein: CASSSHNEQFF.

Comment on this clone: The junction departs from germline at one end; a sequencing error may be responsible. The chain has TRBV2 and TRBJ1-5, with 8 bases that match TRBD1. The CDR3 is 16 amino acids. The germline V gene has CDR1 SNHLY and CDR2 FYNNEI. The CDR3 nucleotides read TGTGCCAGCACCGACGGGCCCTCAGGGGGCAACCAGCCCCAGCATTTT. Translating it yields CASTDGPSGGNQPQHF.